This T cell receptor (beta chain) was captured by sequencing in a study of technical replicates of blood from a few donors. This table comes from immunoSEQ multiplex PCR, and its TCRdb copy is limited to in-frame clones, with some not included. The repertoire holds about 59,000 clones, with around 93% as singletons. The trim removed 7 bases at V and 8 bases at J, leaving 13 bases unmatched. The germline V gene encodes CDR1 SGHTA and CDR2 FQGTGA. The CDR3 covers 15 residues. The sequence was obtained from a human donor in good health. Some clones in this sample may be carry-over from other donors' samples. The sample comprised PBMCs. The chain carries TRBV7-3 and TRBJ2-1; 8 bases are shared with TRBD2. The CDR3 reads CASTIRPGGPHEQFF. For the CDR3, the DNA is TGTGCCAGCACCATCCGGCCGGGAGGGCCCCATGAGCAGTTCTTC.